This TCR beta chain stems from a study of follicular helper T cells after annual influenza vaccination (TCRdb year 2017). Regarding the complete study: Blood was drawn on days 0, 7 and 28 after each seasonal influenza vaccination. To study recall of cTfh clones, some subjects were followed through successive annual vaccinations in the 2013-2014, 2014-2015 and 2015-2016 seasons. One week after vaccination, a second recruited cohort of roughly 11 subjects (Table S1) displayed a similar ICOS+CD38+ cTfh response. Multi-year samples were obtained from about 6 subjects, with two vaccination seasons covered for four subjects and three seasons covered for two subjects. The 2013-2014 samples were cryopreserved, while the 2015 samples were processed right after collection.

Points the paper makes about the study in general: Productive TCRB sequences were recovered from only about 8.5-22% of analyzed cells, so rare clonotypes could not be sampled. Day 7 ICOS+CD38+ clones were most often found later in ICOS-CD38- cTfh, suggesting that subset may serve as a memory reservoir. ICOS+CD38+ cTfh clonality correlated with the frequency of that population, and its change correlated with the change in circulating plasmablast frequency. With successive annual vaccinations, a recurrent oligoclonal ICOS+CD38+ cTfh response was recalled, and this response contained tetramer and AIM influenza-specific clonotypes.

The library was prepared using the immunoSEQ multiplex PCR assay. Adaptive Biotechnologies carried out TCRB amplification, library preparation, sequencing and preliminary bioinformatics at Survey level resolution. TCRB sequencing used multiplex PCR amplification of genomic DNA from sorted cTfh populations. As for the authors' bioinformatics: In R, clonality was calculated as 1 minus the normalized Shannon entropy, and the Gini index was computed using the R package ineq. Overlap score was the summed counts of shared sequences divided by total counts of all sequences in both compared samples. The significance of shared clonotypes was tested with Fisher's exact test, assuming a theoretical repertoire of 10^7 TCRB sequences. TCRdb retrieved this table from immuneACCESS and kept in-frame rearrangements only. Not all clones are present; in checked studies, unresolved V genes account for under half, and no reason is known for the remainder. Clonal size and the V and J genes are those of that table, whereas D and trimming came from the DNA. This sample lists more than 8,500 clones; around four fifths were detected once. The ten largest clones add up to more than 1.5% of the sample.

This specimen's time point label, interpreted: 2015-2016 season, pre-vaccination. Seasonal inactivated influenza vaccine (Fluvarix) was administered to adults, and sorted blood CD4 subsets were tracked by TCRB sequencing before and after vaccination. Subjects were considered eligible if community-dwelling and if influenza vaccine had not been received in the prior 6 months. Exclusions included influenza vaccine contraindications, substance abuse, HIV/AIDS, active malignancy, immunomodulatory medication and active illness such as respiratory infection. At each time point, about 40 to 100 mL of blood was collected. Non-naive CD4+CXCR5+PD-1+ cells were defined as circulating Tfh and were sorted into two fractions, ICOS+CD38+ and ICOS-CD38-. Ficoll-Paque PLUS or SepMate separation was used to isolate PBMC. Before DNA extraction, cell subsets were sorted from PBMC on a BD FACS Aria. This clone was seen more than once but under ten times. This receptor's antigen is unknown. No per-base quality is available; no much larger clone lies one base away.

After removal of 5 bases from V and 3 bases from J, the junction retains 12 bases not matched to a gene. Taken from the germline V gene, the CDR1 and CDR2 loops are SGHDN and FVKESK. Its CDR3 holds 16 amino acids, cysteine through phenylalanine. Just the 48-base CDR3 DNA is kept, in frame starting at base 1. The origin of this receptor is an adult who received the influenza vaccine. The sample here was CXCR5+ CD38- circulating T follicular helper cells from blood, taken on the day of influenza vaccination. The cell subset or site label, as the study defines it: circulating Tfh, non-naive CD4+CXCR5+PD-1+ (ICOS+CD38+ or ICOS-CD38-). The V and J genes are TRBV14 and TRBJ1-1, and 7 bases in between align with TRBD1. The sequence in DNA is TGTGCCAGCAGCATCCTGATGAGGGGGCTGGACACTGAAGCTTTCTTT. This encodes CASSILMRGLDTEAFF.